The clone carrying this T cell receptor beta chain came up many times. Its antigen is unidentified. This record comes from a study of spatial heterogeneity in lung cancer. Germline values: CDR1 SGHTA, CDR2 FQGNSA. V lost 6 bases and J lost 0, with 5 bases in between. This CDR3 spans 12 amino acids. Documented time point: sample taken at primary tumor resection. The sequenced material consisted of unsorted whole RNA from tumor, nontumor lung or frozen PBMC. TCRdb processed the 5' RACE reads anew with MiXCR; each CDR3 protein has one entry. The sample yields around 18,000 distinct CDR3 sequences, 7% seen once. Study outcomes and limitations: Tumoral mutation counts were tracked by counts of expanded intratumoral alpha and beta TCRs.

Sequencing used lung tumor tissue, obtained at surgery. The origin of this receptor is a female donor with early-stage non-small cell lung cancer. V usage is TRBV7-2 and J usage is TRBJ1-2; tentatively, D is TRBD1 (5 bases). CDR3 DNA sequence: TGTGCCAGCAGGGGACCTAACTATGGCTACACCTTC. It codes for CASRGPNYGYTF.